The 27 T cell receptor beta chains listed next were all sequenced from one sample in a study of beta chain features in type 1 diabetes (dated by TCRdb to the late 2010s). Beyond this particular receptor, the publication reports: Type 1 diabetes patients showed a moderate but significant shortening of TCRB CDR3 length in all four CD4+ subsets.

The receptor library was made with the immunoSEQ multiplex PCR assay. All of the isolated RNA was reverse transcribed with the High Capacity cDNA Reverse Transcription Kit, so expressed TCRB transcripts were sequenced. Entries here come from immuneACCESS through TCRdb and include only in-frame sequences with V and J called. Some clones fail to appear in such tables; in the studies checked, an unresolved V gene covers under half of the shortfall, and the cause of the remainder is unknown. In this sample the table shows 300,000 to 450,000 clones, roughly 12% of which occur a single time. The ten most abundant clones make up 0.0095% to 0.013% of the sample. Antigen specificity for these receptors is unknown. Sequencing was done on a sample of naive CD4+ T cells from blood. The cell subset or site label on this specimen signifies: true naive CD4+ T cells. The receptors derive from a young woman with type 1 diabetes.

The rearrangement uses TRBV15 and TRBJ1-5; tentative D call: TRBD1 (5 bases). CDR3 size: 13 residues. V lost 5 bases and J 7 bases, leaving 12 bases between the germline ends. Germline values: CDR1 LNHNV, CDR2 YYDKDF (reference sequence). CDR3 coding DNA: TGTGCCACCAGCGAAACGGGGGACCAGCCCCAGCATTTT. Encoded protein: CATSETGDQPQHF.

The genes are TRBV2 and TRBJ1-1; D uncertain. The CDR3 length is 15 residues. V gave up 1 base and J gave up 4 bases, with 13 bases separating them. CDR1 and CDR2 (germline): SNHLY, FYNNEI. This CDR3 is CASSEDSVGSTEAFF. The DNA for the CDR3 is TGTGCCAGCAGTGAAGATAGTGTAGGGAGCACTGAAGCTTTCTTT. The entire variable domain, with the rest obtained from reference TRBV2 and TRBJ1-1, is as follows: EPEVTQTPSHQVTQMGQEVILRCVPISNHLYFYWYRQILGQKVEFLVSFYNNEISEKSEIFDDQFSVERPDGSNFTLKIRSTKLEDSAMYFCASSEDSVGSTEAFFGQGTRLTVV.

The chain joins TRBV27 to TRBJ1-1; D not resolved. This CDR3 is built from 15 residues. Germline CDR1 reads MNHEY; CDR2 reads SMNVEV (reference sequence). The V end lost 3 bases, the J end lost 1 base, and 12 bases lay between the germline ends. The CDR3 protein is CASSFVSPGNTEAFF. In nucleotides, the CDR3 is TGTGCCAGCAGTTTTGTGTCGCCGGGGAACACTGAAGCTTTCTTT.

This CDR3 reads CASSDLGQYATNEKLFF. CDR3 DNA sequence: TGTGCCAGCAGTGATTTGGGACAGTATGCAACTAATGAAAAACTGTTTTTT. The chain carries TRBV25-1 and TRBJ1-4, with 7 positions matching TRBD1. Germline V gene sequence: CDR1 MGHDK, CDR2 SYGVNS. J was trimmed by 0 bases and V by 3 bases; bases with no gene match: 7. The CDR3 sequence is 17 residues long.

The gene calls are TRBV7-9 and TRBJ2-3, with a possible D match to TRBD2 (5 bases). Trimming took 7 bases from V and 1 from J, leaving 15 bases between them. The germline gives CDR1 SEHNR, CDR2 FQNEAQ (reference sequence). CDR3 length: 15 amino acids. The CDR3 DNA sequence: TGTGCCAGCAAGGCGGGTTCGGCCGGCACAGATACGCAGTATTTT. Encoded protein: CASKAGSAGTDTQYF.

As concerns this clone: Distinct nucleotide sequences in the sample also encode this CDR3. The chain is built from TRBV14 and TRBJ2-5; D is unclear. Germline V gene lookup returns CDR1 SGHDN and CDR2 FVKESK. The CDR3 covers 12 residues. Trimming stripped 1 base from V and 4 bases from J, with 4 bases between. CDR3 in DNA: TGTGCCAGCAGCCAAGCTCGAGAGACCCAGTACTTC. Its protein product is CASSQARETQYF.

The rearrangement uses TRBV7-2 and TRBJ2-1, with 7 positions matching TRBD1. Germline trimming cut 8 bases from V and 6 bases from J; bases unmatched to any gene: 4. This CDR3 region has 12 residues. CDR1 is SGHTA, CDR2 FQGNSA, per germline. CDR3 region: CASDRDSNEQFF. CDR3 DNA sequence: TGTGCCAGCGACCGGGACAGCAATGAGCAGTTCTTC.

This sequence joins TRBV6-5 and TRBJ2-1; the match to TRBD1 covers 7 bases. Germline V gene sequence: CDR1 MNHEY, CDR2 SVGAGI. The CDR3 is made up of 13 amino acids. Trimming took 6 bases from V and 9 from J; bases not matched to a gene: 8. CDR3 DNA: TGTGCCAGCAGGGTACAGGGGTCAAGTGAGCAGTTCTTC. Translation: CASRVQGSSEQFF.

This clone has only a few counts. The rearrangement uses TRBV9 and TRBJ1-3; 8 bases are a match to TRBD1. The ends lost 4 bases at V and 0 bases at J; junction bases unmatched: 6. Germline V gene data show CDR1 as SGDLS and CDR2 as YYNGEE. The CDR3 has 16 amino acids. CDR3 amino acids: CASSTWDRTSGNTIYF. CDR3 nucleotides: TGTGCCAGCAGCACTTGGGACAGGACCTCTGGAAACACCATATATTTT.

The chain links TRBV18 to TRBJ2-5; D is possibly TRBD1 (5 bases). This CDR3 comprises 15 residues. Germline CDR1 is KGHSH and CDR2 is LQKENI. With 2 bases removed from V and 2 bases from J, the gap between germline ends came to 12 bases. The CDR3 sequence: CASSPRAAGQETQYF. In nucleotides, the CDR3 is TGTGCCAGCTCACCAAGGGCGGCAGGGCAAGAGACCCAGTACTTC.

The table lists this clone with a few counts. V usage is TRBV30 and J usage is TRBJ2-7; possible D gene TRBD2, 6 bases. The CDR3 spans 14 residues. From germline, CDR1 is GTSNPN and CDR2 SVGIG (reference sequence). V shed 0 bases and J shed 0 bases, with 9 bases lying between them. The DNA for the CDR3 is TGTGCCTGGAGTGTAGGCGGGGACTCCTACGAGCAGTACTTC. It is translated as CAWSVGGDSYEQYF.

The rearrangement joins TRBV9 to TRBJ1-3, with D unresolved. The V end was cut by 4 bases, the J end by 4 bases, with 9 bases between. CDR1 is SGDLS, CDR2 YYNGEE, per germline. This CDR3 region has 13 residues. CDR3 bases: TGTGCCAGCAGCCCGCAGGTGGGAAACACCATATATTTT. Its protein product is CASSPQVGNTIYF.

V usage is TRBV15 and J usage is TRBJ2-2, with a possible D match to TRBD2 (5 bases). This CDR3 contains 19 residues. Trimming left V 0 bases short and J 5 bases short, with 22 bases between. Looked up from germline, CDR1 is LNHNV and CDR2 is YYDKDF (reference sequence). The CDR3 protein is CATSRDGRSGRPGTGELFF. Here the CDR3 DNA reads TGTGCCACCAGCAGAGATGGTCGGTCGGGCAGGCCGGGGACCGGGGAGCTGTTTTTT.

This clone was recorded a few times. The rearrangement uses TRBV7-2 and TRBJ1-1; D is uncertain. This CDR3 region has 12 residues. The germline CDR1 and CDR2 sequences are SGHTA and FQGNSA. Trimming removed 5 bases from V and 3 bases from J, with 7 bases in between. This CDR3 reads CASSVPYTEAFF. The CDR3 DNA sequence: TGTGCCAGCAGCGTCCCTTACACTGAAGCTTTCTTT.

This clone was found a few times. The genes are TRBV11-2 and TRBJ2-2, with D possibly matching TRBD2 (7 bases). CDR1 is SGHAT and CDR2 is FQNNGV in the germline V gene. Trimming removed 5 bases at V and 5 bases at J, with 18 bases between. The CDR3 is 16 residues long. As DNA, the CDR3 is TGTGCCAGCAGCCCTGGGGGGGCTGGGGATACCGGGGAGCTGTTTTTT. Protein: CASSPGGAGDTGELFF.

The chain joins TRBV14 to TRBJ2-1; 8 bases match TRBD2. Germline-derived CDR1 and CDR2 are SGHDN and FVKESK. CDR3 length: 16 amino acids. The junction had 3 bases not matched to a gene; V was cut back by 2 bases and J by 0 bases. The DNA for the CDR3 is TGTGCCAGCAGCCAACAGCGGGGGAGCTCCTACAATGAGCAGTTCTTC. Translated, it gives CASSQQRGSSYNEQFF.

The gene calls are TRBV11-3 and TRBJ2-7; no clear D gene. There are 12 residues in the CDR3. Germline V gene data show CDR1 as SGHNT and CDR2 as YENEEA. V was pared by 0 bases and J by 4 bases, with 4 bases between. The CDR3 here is CASSLDGYEQYF. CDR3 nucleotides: TGTGCCAGCAGCTTAGACGGTTACGAGCAGTACTTC.

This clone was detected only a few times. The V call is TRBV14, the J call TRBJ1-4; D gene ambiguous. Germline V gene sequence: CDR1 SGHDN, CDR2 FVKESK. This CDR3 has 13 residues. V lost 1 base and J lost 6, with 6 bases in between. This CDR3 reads CASSQVPDEKLFF. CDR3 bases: TGTGCCAGCAGCCAAGTACCGGATGAAAAACTGTTTTTT.

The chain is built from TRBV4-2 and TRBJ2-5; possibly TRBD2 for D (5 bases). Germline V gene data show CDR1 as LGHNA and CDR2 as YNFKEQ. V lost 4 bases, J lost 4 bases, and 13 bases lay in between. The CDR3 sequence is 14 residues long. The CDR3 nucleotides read TGTGCCAGCAGCCCGAATCGGGGTCGAGAGACCCAGTACTTC. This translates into CASSPNRGRETQYF.

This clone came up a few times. The CDR3 here is CASSFRQGNSPLHF. In DNA form, the CDR3 reads TGTGCCAGCAGCTTTCGCCAGGGGAATTCACCCCTCCACTTT. J is TRBJ1-6 and V is TRBV7-9, with D possibly being TRBD1 (6 bases). V lost 3 bases, J lost 7 bases, and 10 bases lay in between. CDR3 length: 14 residues. CDR1 SEHNR and CDR2 FQNEAQ come from the germline V gene (reference sequence).

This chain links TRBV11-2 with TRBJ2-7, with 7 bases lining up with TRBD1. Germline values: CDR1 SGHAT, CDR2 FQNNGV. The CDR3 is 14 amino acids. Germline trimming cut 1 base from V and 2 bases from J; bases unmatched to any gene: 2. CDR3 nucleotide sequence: TGTGCCAGCAGCTTAGCGACAGGGCCCTACGAGCAGTACTTC. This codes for CASSLATGPYEQYF.

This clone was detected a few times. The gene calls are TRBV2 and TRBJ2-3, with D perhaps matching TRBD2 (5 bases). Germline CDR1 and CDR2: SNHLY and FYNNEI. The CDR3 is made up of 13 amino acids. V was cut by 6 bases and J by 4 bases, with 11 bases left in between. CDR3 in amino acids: CASRKRTSDTQYF. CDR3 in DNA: TGTGCCAGCAGGAAGCGGACCTCAGATACGCAGTATTTT.

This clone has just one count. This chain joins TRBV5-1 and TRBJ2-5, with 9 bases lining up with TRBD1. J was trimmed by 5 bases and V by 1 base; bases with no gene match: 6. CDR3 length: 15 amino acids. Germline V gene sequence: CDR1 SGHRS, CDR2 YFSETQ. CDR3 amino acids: CASSLPGTGTETQYF. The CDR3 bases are TGCGCCAGCAGCTTGCCCGGGACAGGGACCGAGACCCAGTACTTC.

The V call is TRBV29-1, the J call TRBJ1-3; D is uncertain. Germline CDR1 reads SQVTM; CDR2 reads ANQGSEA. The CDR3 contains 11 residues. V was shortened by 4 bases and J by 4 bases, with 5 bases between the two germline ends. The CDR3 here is CSVVKGNTIYF. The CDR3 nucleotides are TGCAGCGTTGTTAAAGGAAACACCATATATTTT.

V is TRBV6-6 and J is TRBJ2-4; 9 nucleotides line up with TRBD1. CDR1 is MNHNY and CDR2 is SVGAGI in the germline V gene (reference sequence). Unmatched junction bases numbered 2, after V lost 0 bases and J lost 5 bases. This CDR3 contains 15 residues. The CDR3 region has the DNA TGTGCCAGCAGTTACTCTGGACAGGGGCAAAACATTCAGTACTTC. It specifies CASSYSGQGQNIQYF.

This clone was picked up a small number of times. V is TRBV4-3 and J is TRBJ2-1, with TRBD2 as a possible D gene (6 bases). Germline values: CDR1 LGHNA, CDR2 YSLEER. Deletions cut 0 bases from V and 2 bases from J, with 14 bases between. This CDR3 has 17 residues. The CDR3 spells CASSQDRPRDAYNEQFF. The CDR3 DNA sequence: TGCGCCAGCAGCCAAGATCGGCCGCGGGACGCCTACAATGAGCAGTTCTTC.

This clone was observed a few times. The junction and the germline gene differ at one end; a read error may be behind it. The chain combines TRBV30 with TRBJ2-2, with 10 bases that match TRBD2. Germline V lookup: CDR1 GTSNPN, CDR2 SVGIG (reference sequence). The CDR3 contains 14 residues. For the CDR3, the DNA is TGTGCCAGGAGGACTAGCGGGAACACCGGGGAGCTGTTTTTT. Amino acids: CARRTSGNTGELFF.